This T cell receptor (beta chain) was found in a study of molecular identifiers for immune sequencing clone quantification. Regarding the study as a whole: Identical TCR molecules sharing a barcode could underestimate highly expanded clone sizes. Jurkat TCR RNA spiked in from one cell reportedly remained identifiable amid over 850,000 naive cells.

The authors sorted naive CD8 T cells as CD8+CD4-CCR7+CD45RA+. Remarks on this clonotype: Its antigen is as yet unknown. In this CDR3 the conserved last residue, phenylalanine or tryptophan, is missing, so a read error is likely.

The ends were cut back, 3 bases at V and 4 bases at J, with 6 bases in the middle. The CDR3 has 13 amino acids. Bulk libraries came from a prior protocol with listed TCR primers. TCRdb analysed the PCR reads with MiXCR anew, one entry per CDR3 protein. The sample lists about 640,000 distinct CDR3 sequences, 15% to 20% occurring once. The sequencing sample was made of naive CD8+ T cells from blood, with Jurkat cell RNA spiked in. Subset denoted: FACS-sorted CD8+CD4-CCR7+CD45RA+ naive T cells. The clonotype originates from a human donor in good health. Some libraries in this study had Jurkat cell RNA spiked in. The chain combines TRBV12-3 or TRBV12-4 with TRBJ2-2; the D is unclear. The CDR3 nucleotides read TGTGCCAGCAGTTTCCAGATCACCGGGGAGCTGTTTTAT. This codes for CASSFQITGELFY.